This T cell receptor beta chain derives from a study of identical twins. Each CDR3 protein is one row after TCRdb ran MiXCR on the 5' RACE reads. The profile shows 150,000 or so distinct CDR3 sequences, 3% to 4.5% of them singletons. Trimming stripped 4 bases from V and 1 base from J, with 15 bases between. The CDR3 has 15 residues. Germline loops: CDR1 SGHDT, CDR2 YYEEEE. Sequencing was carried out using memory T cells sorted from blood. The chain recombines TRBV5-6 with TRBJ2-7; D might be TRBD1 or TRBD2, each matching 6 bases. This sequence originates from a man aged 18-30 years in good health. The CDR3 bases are TGTGCCAGCAGCCCCGCGGGACACAGGTCCTACGAGCAGTACGTC. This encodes CASSPAGHRSYEQYV.